This T cell receptor beta chain is from a study of PD-1 blockade in classical Hodgkin lymphoma. Regarding the study as a whole: Nothing has yet pinned down what causes the repertoire differences, possibly disease activity or prior therapy.

Concerning this clone: Its matching antigen is unknown.

Every patient was affected by relapse after autologous stem cell transplantation, while exposure to brentuximab vedotin was not uniform. Assay: immunoSEQ multiplex PCR; the TCRdb copy retains only in-frame clones and omits some. The sample contains about 97,000 clones, 85% to 90% of which appear only once. This CDR3 has 15 amino acids. V dropped 5 bases and J dropped 2; count of bases not matched to a gene: 7. The V gene's germline CDR1 is SGHTA and CDR2 FQGNSA. The chain couples TRBV7-2 to TRBJ2-3, with 7 nucleotides matching TRBD1. The specimen comprised peripheral blood mononuclear cells (PBMCs), sampled before the second cycle of nivolumab. The sequence derives from a human donor with classical Hodgkin lymphoma. The CDR3 sequence: CASSRTGRVTDTQYF. CDR3 DNA: TGTGCCAGCAGCCGGACAGGTCGAGTCACAGATACGCAGTATTTT. Supplemented by reference TRBV7-2 and TRBJ2-3, the full variable domain reads GAGVSQSPSNKVTEKGKDVELRCDPISGHTALYWYRQSLGQGLEFLIYFQGNSAPDKSGLPSDRFSAERTGGSVSTLTIQRTQQEDSAVYLCASSRTGRVTDTQYFGPGTRLTVL.